The 32 T cell receptor beta chains reported below all come from one sample, sequenced in a study of blood T cell repertoires in COVID-19. TCRdb keeps only in-frame clones here, not all; method: immunoSEQ multiplex PCR. Of 95,000 to 150,000 clones in the sample, over 75% were seen once. The sequenced sample was peripheral blood. The source is a man in his sixties with active or convalescent COVID-19.

The J gene is TRBJ2-3, the V gene TRBV27; 8 bases line up with TRBD2. CDR1 MNHEY and CDR2 SMNVEV come from the germline V gene (reference sequence). The CDR3 is 14 residues long. V gave up 7 bases and J gave up 4 bases; unmatched junction bases: 7. As DNA, the CDR3 is TGTGCCAGCAATAAGCGGGAGCTGCCAGATACGCAGTATTTT. It yields the protein CASNKRELPDTQYF.

V gene TRBV19 combines with J gene TRBJ1-5; 12 nucleotides match TRBD1. V was pared by 6 bases and J by 6 bases, with 6 bases of the junction left unmatched. CDR1 LNHDA and CDR2 SQIVND come from the germline V gene (reference sequence). CDR3 size: 15 residues. The CDR3 sequence is CASSRDRGLGQPQHF. CDR3 nucleotides: TGTGCCAGTAGCAGGGACAGGGGGCTGGGTCAGCCCCAGCATTTT. The variable domain in full, with the rest retrieved from reference TRBV19 and TRBJ1-5, is DGGITQSPKYLFRKEGQNVTLSCEQNLNHDAMYWYRQDPGQGLRLIYYSQIVNDFQKGDIAEGYSVSREKKESFPLTVTSAQKNPTAFYLCASSRDRGLGQPQHFGDGTRLSIL.

The chain recombines TRBV6-1 with TRBJ2-5, with D hard to call. V lost 2 bases, J lost 6 bases, and 10 bases lay in between. Germline CDR1 MNHNS, CDR2 SASEGT. There are 13 residues in the CDR3. DNA of the CDR3: TGTGCCAGCAGTGAATCCAGGCGCCAGACCCAGTACTTC. This codes for CASSESRRQTQYF.

The rearrangement links TRBV6-5 to TRBJ1-1, with 12 bases that match TRBD1. The CDR3 length is 12 residues. CDR1 and CDR2 from the germline V gene are MNHEY and SVGAGI. V shed 8 bases, J shed 7 bases, and the junction held 2 bases outside the gene matches. This CDR3 is CASRDRGHEAFF. The CDR3 bases are TGTGCCAGCCGGGACAGGGGGCATGAAGCTTTCTTT.

The V gene is TRBV9, the J gene TRBJ2-5; 10 bases line up with TRBD2. V dropped 0 bases and J dropped 1; count of bases not matched to a gene: 6. In germline, CDR1 is SGDLS, CDR2 YYNGEE. The CDR3 extends over 17 amino acids. As DNA, the CDR3 is TGTGCCAGCAGCGTAGGAGCTAGCGGGGGCCCCCAAGAGACCCAGTACTTC. This sequence encodes CASSVGASGGPQETQYF.

The chain has TRBV6-5 and TRBJ1-3; D is undetermined. Germline V lookup: CDR1 MNHEY, CDR2 SVGAGI. The CDR3 is 13 residues long. Trimming took 6 bases from V and 2 from J, leaving 8 bases between them. The CDR3 coding sequence is TGTGCCAGCAGCCCGTCGGCTGGAAACACCATATATTTT. Translated: CASSPSAGNTIYF.

The J gene is TRBJ2-3, the V gene TRBV18, with D hard to call. V lost 3 bases to trimming and J lost 5 bases, with 9 bases between them. The CDR3 runs 13 residues. Looked up from germline, CDR1 is KGHSH and CDR2 is LQKENI. CDR3: CASSPPPRDTQYF. CDR3 bases: TGTGCCAGCTCACCTCCGCCGAGAGATACGCAGTATTTT.

The V and J genes are TRBV3-1 (or the pseudogene TRBV3-2) and TRBJ2-7; TRBD2 matches 12 bases. Germline V lookup: CDR1 LGHDT, CDR2 YNNKEL (reference sequence). Germline trimming cut 5 bases from V and 3 bases from J; bases unmatched to any gene: 2. There are 14 residues in the CDR3. The CDR3 sequence: CASSATSGSYEQYF. CDR3 bases: TGTGCCAGCAGCGCGACTAGCGGGAGCTACGAGCAGTACTTC.

The V gene is TRBV4-2, the J gene TRBJ1-5; D is uncertain. V lost 3 bases and J lost 3, with 6 bases in between. The CDR3 consists of 13 residues. The germline V gene has CDR1 LGHNA and CDR2 YNFKEQ. The CDR3 loop reads CASSQRNNQPQHF. CDR3 DNA: TGTGCCAGCAGCCAGAGGAACAATCAGCCCCAGCATTTT.

CDR3 in DNA: TGTGCCAGCAGCTGGGGCCGGAGCGGGCCGAAGCAGTTCTTC. This sequence encodes CASSWGRSGPKQFF. The gene calls are TRBV14 and TRBJ2-1, with a weak D call TRBD2 (6 bases). CDR3 length equals 14 residues. Germline loops: CDR1 SGHDN, CDR2 FVKESK. V lost 5 bases and J lost 11, with 19 bases in between.

The chain recombines TRBV2 with TRBJ2-1; 11 bases match TRBD2. CDR3 length: 15 amino acids. Germline V gene sequence: CDR1 SNHLY, CDR2 FYNNEI. J was trimmed by 6 bases and V by 8 bases; bases with no gene match: 9. The DNA for the CDR3 is TGTGCCAGCGGCTTCGGGACTAGCGGAAGCAATGAGCAGTTCTTC. This codes for CASGFGTSGSNEQFF. The full variable domain, in which reference TRBV2 and TRBJ2-1 provide the parts outside the CDR3, is EPEVTQTPSHQVTQMGQEVILRCVPISNHLYFYWYRQILGQKVEFLVSFYNNEISEKSEIFDDQFSVERPDGSNFTLKIRSTKLEDSAMYFCASGFGTSGSNEQFFGPGTRLTVL.

The V and J genes are TRBV21-1 and TRBJ1-1; whether TRBD1, the table's D call, matches the DNA was not checked. TRBV21-1 is a documented pseudogene. This CDR3 is 13 amino acids long. The CDR3 DNA reads TGTGCCAGCAGCAAGTTGGCCAACACTGAAGCTTTCTTT. Its translation is CASSKLANTEAFF.

The V call is TRBV5-1, the J call TRBJ2-7; 9 bases map to TRBD1. The J segment lost 0 bases and the V segment lost 0 bases, leaving 4 bases of the junction unmatched. This CDR3 comprises 16 residues. Germline CDR1 reads SGHRS; CDR2 reads YFSETQ. CDR3 loop: CASSLGGTGNSYEQYF. The CDR3 DNA reads as TGCGCCAGCAGCTTGGGGGGGACAGGGAACTCCTACGAGCAGTACTTC. The full variable domain, with the rest looked up from reference TRBV5-1 and TRBJ2-7, is KAGVTQTPRYLIKTRGQQVTLSCSPISGHRSVSWYQQTPGQGLQFLFEYFSETQRNKGNFPGRFSGRQFSNSRSEMNVSTLELGDSALYLCASSLGGTGNSYEQYFGPGTRLTVT.

The chain uses TRBV4-2 and TRBJ2-7; the D gene is possibly TRBD2 (6 bases). CDR1 and CDR2 (germline): LGHNA, YNFKEQ. Trimming pared 4 bases from V and 1 base from J, leaving 23 bases between. There are 18 residues in the CDR3. CDR3 sequence: CASSRGGLAVIRSYEQYF. In DNA, the CDR3 is TGTGCCAGCAGCCGGGGAGGCTTAGCGGTGATTCGTTCCTACGAGCAGTACTTC.

V gene TRBV5-1 combines with J gene TRBJ2-2; perhaps TRBD2 as D (5 bases). Germline V lookup: CDR1 SGHRS, CDR2 YFSETQ. Between the trimmed V and J ends, which lost 6 bases and 3 bases, there was a span of 12 bases. The CDR3 is 14 residues long. CDR3 protein: CASNDGGYTGELFF. As DNA, the CDR3 is TGCGCCAGCAACGACGGCGGGTACACCGGGGAGCTGTTTTTT.

The chain has TRBV12-3 or TRBV12-4 and TRBJ1-2; 8 bases are a match to TRBD1. V was pared by 5 bases and J by 6 bases, with 5 bases of the junction left unmatched. The CDR3 covers 13 residues. Here the CDR3 reads CASSPGQVHGYTF. CDR3 nucleotides: TGTGCCAGCAGTCCGGGACAGGTCCATGGCTACACCTTC.

The chain combines TRBV18 with TRBJ2-7; weak D call: TRBD2 (5 bases). V lost 3 bases and J lost 3, with 9 bases in between. The CDR3 spans 13 residues. Germline V gene sequence: CDR1 KGHSH, CDR2 LQKENI. In DNA form, the CDR3 reads TGTGCCAGCTCACCTAGCGAGATCTACGAGCAGTACTTC. Encoded protein: CASSPSEIYEQYF.

This chain joins TRBV20-1 and TRBJ1-1; possible D gene TRBD1, 5 bases. This CDR3 has 12 amino acids. Looked up from germline, CDR1 is DFQATT and CDR2 is SNEGSKA (reference sequence). Trimming cost V 3 bases and J 1 base, with 6 bases left between them. CDR3 amino acids: CSASGQNTEAFF. In DNA form, the CDR3 reads TGCAGTGCTAGTGGACAGAACACTGAAGCTTTCTTT.

The gene calls are TRBV6-1 and TRBJ1-4; 9 bases agree with TRBD1. CDR1 and CDR2 from the germline V gene are MNHNS and SASEGT. The CDR3 has 17 residues. V dropped 2 bases and J dropped 8; count of bases not matched to a gene: 12. The DNA of the CDR3 is TGTGCCAGCAGTGAATACTTCACAGGGGGCTTAGGGGAAAAACTGTTTTTT. It translates to CASSEYFTGGLGEKLFF.

The chain joins TRBV7-2 to TRBJ2-5, with 13 bases that match TRBD2. Germline V gene sequence: CDR1 SGHTA, CDR2 FQGNSA. The CDR3 consists of 15 residues. The trim removed 1 base at V and 4 bases at J, leaving 0 bases unmatched. DNA of the CDR3: TGTGCCAGCAGCTTAGGACTAGCGGGAGGAGAGACCCAGTACTTC. It translates to CASSLGLAGGETQYF.

The chain carries TRBV5-4 and TRBJ2-2; perhaps TRBD2 as D (6 bases). Trimming pared 2 bases from V and 2 bases from J, leaving 7 bases between. The CDR3 is made up of 14 amino acids. Looked up from germline, CDR1 is SGHNT and CDR2 is YYREEE (reference sequence). The CDR3 bases are TGTGCCAGCAGCTTTAGCGGCAACACCGGGGAGCTGTTTTTT. As protein: CASSFSGNTGELFF.

There are a few counts of this clone. This sequence joins TRBV7-3 and TRBJ2-1, with 9 bases identical to TRBD1. The CDR3 loop spans 15 amino acids. Germline trimming cut 3 bases from V and 8 bases from J; bases unmatched to any gene: 8. CDR1 and CDR2 from the germline V gene are SGHTA and FQGTGA. The CDR3 here is CASSLGTGYGDEQFF. In nucleotides, the CDR3 is TGTGCCAGCAGCTTGGGGACAGGGTATGGCGATGAGCAGTTCTTC.

V gene TRBV10-3 combines with J gene TRBJ2-3, with 8 positions matching TRBD1. After removal of 10 bases from V and 4 bases from J, the junction contained 13 bases not matched to a gene. Germline loops: CDR1 ENHRY, CDR2 SYGVKD. The CDR3 is 15 residues long. CDR3 DNA sequence: TGTGCCACAGGGGGCCTATCAGGGCGCGCAGATACGCAGTATTTT. This gives the protein CATGGLSGRADTQYF.

The chain joins TRBV28 to TRBJ2-3, with a possible D match to TRBD2 (5 bases). With 6 bases removed from V and 2 bases from J, the gap between germline ends came to 6 bases. The CDR3 length is 12 residues. The germline V gene has CDR1 MDHEN and CDR2 SYDVKM. CDR3 nucleotide sequence: TGTGCCAGCAGCGGGAACACAGATACGCAGTATTTT. Translation gives CASSGNTDTQYF.

This clone was observed a single time. The chain couples TRBV28 to TRBJ1-1; 7 nucleotides agree with TRBD1. The CDR3 spans 13 residues. CDR1 and CDR2 (germline): MDHEN, SYDVKM. V shed 6 bases and J 5 bases; nucleotides not matched to a gene: 6. CDR3 amino acids: CASSASGGTEAFF. The CDR3, as DNA: TGTGCCAGCAGCGCTTCAGGGGGGACTGAAGCTTTCTTT. Based on the CDR3 plus reference TRBV28 and TRBJ1-1, the full variable domain is DVKVTQSSRYLVKRTGEKVFLECVQDMDHENMFWYRQDPGLGLRLIYFSYDVKMKEKGDIPEGYSVSREKKERFSLILESASTNQTSMYLCASSASGGTEAFFGQGTRLTVV.

The V gene is TRBV18, the J gene TRBJ1-1; no firm D call. The CDR3 covers 14 residues. Trimming took off 3 bases at V and 4 bases at J, with 12 bases between the two ends. CDR1 is KGHSH and CDR2 is LQKENI in the germline V gene. The CDR3 nucleotides read TGTGCCAGCTCACCGAGGAACCCTGGCACTGAAGCTTTCTTT. It is translated as CASSPRNPGTEAFF.

As DNA, the CDR3 is TGTGCCAGCAGCCCTGCGGATGAGCAGTTCTTC. This translates into CASSPADEQFF. J is TRBJ2-1 and V is TRBV7-9; D gene unclear. Germline V gene data show CDR1 as SEHNR and CDR2 as FQNEAQ (reference sequence). Trimming pared 5 bases from V and 8 bases from J, leaving 7 bases between. The CDR3 runs 11 residues.

The CDR3 reads CASSSPTDTYEQYF. DNA for the CDR3: TGTGCCAGCAGTTCCCCGACAGACACCTACGAGCAGTACTTC. This rearrangement joins TRBV28 to TRBJ2-7; maybe TRBD1 (5 bases). From germline, CDR1 is MDHEN and CDR2 SYDVKM. V was trimmed by 4 bases and J by 2 bases, leaving 12 bases between them. This CDR3 contains 14 residues.

The V gene is TRBV30, the J gene TRBJ1-1; no definite D call. The CDR3 runs 14 residues. V lost 4 bases, J lost 5 bases, and 17 bases lay in between. The germline V gene encodes CDR1 GTSNPN and CDR2 SVGIG (reference sequence). The CDR3 region is CAWIYGSGWTEAFF. Written as DNA, the CDR3 is TGTGCCTGGATTTATGGTTCGGGTTGGACTGAAGCTTTCTTT. Full variable domain (missing parts from reference TRBV30 and TRBJ1-1): SQTIHQWPATLVQPVGSPLSLECTVEGTSNPNLYWYRQAAGRGLQLLFYSVGIGQISSEVPQNLSASRPQDRQFILSSKKLLLSDSGFYLCAWIYGSGWTEAFFGQGTRLTVV.

The chain couples TRBV28 to TRBJ1-2; D may be TRBD1 (5 bases). Looked up from germline, CDR1 is MDHEN and CDR2 is SYDVKM. CDR3 length: 14 residues. V shed 5 bases and J shed 6 bases, with 16 bases lying between them. The CDR3 coding sequence is TGTGCCAGCAGTCCCCCCTGGGGCCTGAATGGCTACACCTTC. As protein: CASSPPWGLNGYTF.

The V and J genes are TRBV7-2 and TRBJ2-1, with 7 bases matching TRBD2. V lost 2 bases and J lost 9; bases outside the gene matches: 7. CDR1 and CDR2 (germline): SGHTA, FQGNSA. The CDR3 has 14 amino acids. CDR3 region: CASSLLADPSEQFF. The CDR3 DNA reads TGTGCCAGCAGCTTACTAGCGGACCCTTCTGAGCAGTTCTTC. The full variable domain, in which reference TRBV7-2 and TRBJ2-1 provide the parts outside the CDR3, is GAGVSQSPSNKVTEKGKDVELRCDPISGHTALYWYRQSLGQGLEFLIYFQGNSAPDKSGLPSDRFSAERTGGSVSTLTIQRTQQEDSAVYLCASSLLADPSEQFFGPGTRLTVL.

The chain recombines TRBV6-4 with TRBJ2-3; 10 positions match TRBD2. The CDR3 is 16 amino acids. Germline V gene data show CDR1 as MRHNA and CDR2 as SNTAGT. Germline trimming cut 3 bases from V and 4 bases from J; bases unmatched to any gene: 7. The CDR3 DNA sequence: TGTGCCAGCAGTGAAAGAGCGGGAGGGGCAGCAGATACGCAGTATTTT. This codes for CASSERAGGAADTQYF.